This TCR beta chain was sequenced for a study of chemoradiotherapy in HPV16-positive cancers. Study in general: Candidate HPV-specific clones and shared TCR motifs came from two HPV16-positive patients.

Trimming stripped 0 bases from V and 2 bases from J, with 9 bases between. The germline V gene has CDR1 SGHRS and CDR2 YFSETQ. This CDR3 is 15 amino acids long. TCRdb keeps only in-frame clones here, not all; method: immunoSEQ multiplex PCR. The sample lists about 25,000 clones, approximately 94% occurring once. Concerning this clone: Its antigen is not known.

The study's findings and limits: Better recurrence-free survival went with HPV-responsive T-cell expansion in HPV16-positive patients. Non-HPV-specific T cells did not expand in tumors during treatment, whereas candidate HPV-specific clones and E7-related motifs did.

This TCR derives from a human donor with HPV-associated anogenital cancer. Sample acquisition took place from a patient who underwent chemoradiotherapy. This rearrangement joins TRBV5-1 to TRBJ2-1; D is uncertain. The CDR3 is CASSLAGVTYNEQFF. The DNA for the CDR3 is TGCGCCAGCAGCTTGGCTGGGGTAACCTACAATGAGCAGTTCTTC.